These T cell receptor beta chains were read from a single sample in a study of blood T cell repertoires in COVID-19. Here immunoSEQ multiplex PCR was the method, and the copy in TCRdb shows in-frame clones only, minus some. The sample has 240,000 or so clones, 81% seen once. What was sequenced was peripheral blood. These receptors all come from a woman aged 80 or over with COVID-19, enrolled during active disease. Both conserved end residues are part of each CDR3. The D gene is left open where the match is weak. Rows may omit the clone size; those that give it use once, few, many or a size class.

d_call: .
j_call: TRBJ2-3
clone_size: .
v_call: TRBV12-1
cdr3_aa: CASSPAAHGDTDTQYF
cdr3_nt: TGTGCCAGCAGCCCGGCGGCACACGGAGATACAGATACGCAGTATTTT

d_call: .
j_call: TRBJ2-7
clone_size: .
v_call: TRBV5-1
cdr3_aa: CASSLGGVTGEQYF
cdr3_nt: TGCGCCAGCAGCTTAGGCGGGGTCACGGGAGAGCAGTACTTC

d_call: .
j_call: TRBJ1-1
clone_size: few
v_call: TRBV6-5
cdr3_aa: CASSPSGKRAEAFF
cdr3_nt: TGTGCCAGCAGTCCCTCCGGGAAGAGGGCTGAAGCTTTCTTT

d_call: TRBD2
j_call: TRBJ2-7
clone_size: .
v_call: TRBV5-4
cdr3_aa: CATRRASGRGAREQYF
cdr3_nt: TGTGCCACCCGAAGGGCCAGCGGGAGGGGGGCCCGGGAGCAGTACTTC

d_call: TRBD1
j_call: TRBJ1-4
clone_size: .
v_call: TRBV13
cdr3_aa: CASSTSEKGQGVKKLFF
cdr3_nt: TGTGCCAGCAGCACCTCAGAAAAGGGACAGGGAGTAAAAAAACTGTTTTTT

d_call: TRBD1
j_call: TRBJ2-1
clone_size: .
v_call: TRBV9
cdr3_aa: CASSSGQGSYNEQFF
cdr3_nt: TGTGCCAGCAGTTCGGGACAGGGCTCCTACAATGAGCAGTTCTTC

d_call: TRBD1
j_call: TRBJ1-2
clone_size: .
v_call: TRBV30
cdr3_aa: CAWSGQGGYTF
cdr3_nt: TGTGCCTGGAGTGGACAGGGAGGCTACACCTTC

d_call: .
j_call: TRBJ1-1
clone_size: .
v_call: TRBV30
cdr3_aa: CAGRQFGTPNTEAFF
cdr3_nt: TGTGCCGGGAGACAGTTCGGGACTCCGAACACTGAAGCTTTCTTT

d_call: .
j_call: TRBJ2-1
clone_size: .
v_call: TRBV4-1
cdr3_aa: CASSQERTVTYNEQFF
cdr3_nt: TGCGCCAGCAGCCAAGAACGCACTGTTACCTACAATGAGCAGTTCTTC

d_call: .
j_call: TRBJ1-4
clone_size: .
v_call: TRBV5-4
cdr3_aa: CASSPGPTGGNEKLFF
cdr3_nt: TGTGCCAGCAGCCCAGGCCCCACCGGGGGTAATGAAAAACTGTTTTTT

d_call: .
j_call: TRBJ1-4
clone_size: .
v_call: TRBV28
cdr3_aa: CASSPPGAANEKLFF
cdr3_nt: TGTGCCAGCAGTCCCCCAGGGGCGGCTAATGAAAAACTGTTTTTT

d_call: .
j_call: TRBJ1-1
clone_size: .
v_call: TRBV5-8
cdr3_aa: CASLSSAEAFF
cdr3_nt: TGTGCCAGTCTGAGCAGCGCTGAAGCTTTCTTT

d_call: .
j_call: TRBJ2-1
clone_size: .
v_call: TRBV30
cdr3_aa: CAWSVQNEQFF
cdr3_nt: TGTGCCTGGAGTGTACAAAATGAGCAGTTCTTC

d_call: .
j_call: TRBJ2-7
clone_size: .
v_call: TRBV25-1
cdr3_aa: CASRHGATYEQYF
cdr3_nt: TGTGCCAGCCGCCACGGAGCTACCTACGAGCAGTACTTC

d_call: .
j_call: TRBJ2-7
clone_size: .
v_call: TRBV30
cdr3_aa: CAWQGQTSGEQYF
cdr3_nt: TGTGCCTGGCAAGGACAGACCTCCGGCGAGCAGTACTTC

d_call: .
j_call: TRBJ2-3
clone_size: .
v_call: TRBV18
cdr3_aa: CASSRQYPTNTDTQYF
cdr3_nt: TGTGCCAGCTCAAGACAGTACCCAACCAACACAGATACGCAGTATTTT

d_call: TRBD1
j_call: TRBJ2-7
clone_size: .
v_call: TRBV4-2
cdr3_aa: CASSQVGTGGVQYF
cdr3_nt: TGTGCCAGCAGCCAAGTCGGGACAGGGGGAGTGCAGTACTTC

d_call: TRBD1
j_call: TRBJ1-2
clone_size: .
v_call: TRBV6-4
cdr3_aa: CASSINRGLEDGYTF
cdr3_nt: TGTGCCAGCAGTATAAACAGGGGGCTAGAGGATGGCTACACCTTC

d_call: .
j_call: TRBJ1-5
clone_size: .
v_call: TRBV7-2
cdr3_aa: CASSPGLSKPQHF
cdr3_nt: TGTGCCAGCAGCCCCGGGTTGTCCAAGCCCCAGCATTTT

d_call: .
j_call: TRBJ1-1
clone_size: .
v_call: TRBV18
cdr3_aa: CASSLDSWGEAFF
cdr3_nt: TGTGCCAGCTCATTAGACAGCTGGGGCGAAGCTTTCTTT

d_call: .
j_call: TRBJ1-2
clone_size: .
v_call: TRBV21-1
cdr3_aa: CASSKFGLAGVYGYTF
cdr3_nt: TGTGCCAGCAGCAAATTCGGGCTAGCAGGGGTCTATGGCTACACCTTC

d_call: .
j_call: TRBJ1-1
clone_size: .
v_call: TRBV7-2
cdr3_aa: CASSYTGMGTEAFF
cdr3_nt: TGTGCCAGCAGCTATACAGGGATGGGCACTGAAGCTTTCTTT

d_call: .
j_call: TRBJ2-3
clone_size: .
v_call: TRBV24-1
cdr3_aa: CATSVPRGSGSTDTQYF
cdr3_nt: TGTGCCACCAGTGTCCCTCGGGGTAGTGGAAGCACAGATACGCAGTATTTT

d_call: .
j_call: TRBJ2-7
clone_size: .
v_call: TRBV18
cdr3_aa: CASSPTLGVTYEQYF
cdr3_nt: TGTGCCAGCTCACCTACCCTCGGGGTTACCTACGAGCAGTACTTC

d_call: .
j_call: TRBJ1-4
clone_size: .
v_call: TRBV2
cdr3_aa: CASGGILATNEKLFF
cdr3_nt: TGTGCCAGCGGAGGGATATTGGCAACTAATGAAAAACTGTTTTTT

d_call: TRBD1
j_call: TRBJ1-2
clone_size: .
v_call: TRBV28
cdr3_aa: CASSSGQGGYTF
cdr3_nt: TGTGCCAGCAGTTCTGGACAGGGTGGCTACACCTTC

d_call: TRBD2
j_call: TRBJ2-5
clone_size: .
v_call: TRBV10-2
cdr3_aa: CASRPRLAGGLSETQYF
cdr3_nt: TGCGCCAGCAGGCCTCGACTAGCGGGGGGGCTTTCTGAGACCCAGTACTTC

d_call: .
j_call: TRBJ2-3
clone_size: .
v_call: TRBV3-1/TRBV3-2
cdr3_aa: CASSLRLSSSTDTQYF
cdr3_nt: TGTGCCAGCAGCCTCAGGCTTTCTTCTAGCACAGATACGCAGTATTTT

d_call: .
j_call: TRBJ2-2
clone_size: .
v_call: TRBV11-2
cdr3_aa: CASSPRVVTGELFF
cdr3_nt: TGTGCCAGCAGCCCGAGGGTTGTCACCGGGGAGCTGTTTTTT

d_call: .
j_call: TRBJ2-7
clone_size: .
v_call: TRBV2
cdr3_aa: CASSVEGDYEQYF
cdr3_nt: TGTGCCAGCAGTGTGGAAGGGGACTACGAGCAGTACTTC

d_call: TRBD2
j_call: TRBJ2-1
clone_size: .
v_call: TRBV10-2
cdr3_aa: CASRGLAGGFIGFYEQFF
cdr3_nt: TGCGCCAGCAGAGGACTAGCGGGGGGTTTTATTGGTTTCTATGAGCAGTTCTTC

d_call: .
j_call: TRBJ2-7
clone_size: .
v_call: TRBV27
cdr3_aa: CASSFRTDSRLSYEQYF
cdr3_nt: TGTGCCAGCAGTTTTAGGACAGATTCACGTTTGTCCTACGAGCAGTACTTC

d_call: TRBD1
j_call: TRBJ1-4
clone_size: .
v_call: TRBV27
cdr3_aa: CAAGGWGNEKLFF
cdr3_nt: TGTGCCGCAGGGGGTTGGGGAAATGAAAAACTGTTTTTT

d_call: TRBD2
j_call: TRBJ2-2
clone_size: .
v_call: TRBV7-2
cdr3_aa: CACQRGVVTGELFF
cdr3_nt: TGTGCCTGCCAGCGGGGGGTGGTCACCGGGGAGCTGTTTTTT

d_call: .
j_call: TRBJ2-1
clone_size: .
v_call: TRBV6-5
cdr3_aa: CASSSNPLAYEQFF
cdr3_nt: TGTGCCAGCAGTTCCAACCCTCTAGCCTATGAGCAGTTCTTC

d_call: TRBD1
j_call: TRBJ1-5
clone_size: .
v_call: TRBV10-3
cdr3_aa: CATEDRNTNQPQHF
cdr3_nt: TGTGCCACCGAGGACAGGAACACTAATCAGCCCCAGCATTTT

d_call: .
j_call: TRBJ2-7
clone_size: .
v_call: TRBV5-1
cdr3_aa: CASSHPGEEQYF
cdr3_nt: TGCGCCAGCAGCCACCCGGGGGAGGAGCAGTACTTC

d_call: .
j_call: TRBJ1-4
clone_size: .
v_call: TRBV3-1/TRBV3-2
cdr3_aa: CASSQSGVGEKLFF
cdr3_nt: TGTGCCAGCAGCCAATCAGGGGTGGGGGAAAAACTGTTTTTT

d_call: TRBD2
j_call: TRBJ2-1
clone_size: .
v_call: TRBV3-1/TRBV3-2
cdr3_aa: CASSPLRGGKYNEQFF
cdr3_nt: TGTGCCAGCAGCCCTCTGCGGGGGGGTAAATACAATGAGCAGTTCTTC

d_call: TRBD2
j_call: TRBJ2-7
clone_size: .
v_call: TRBV9
cdr3_aa: CASSVDPAGGPEYF
cdr3_nt: TGTGCCAGCAGCGTAGACCCAGCGGGAGGGCCTGAGTACTTC

d_call: TRBD2
j_call: TRBJ2-1
clone_size: .
v_call: TRBV15
cdr3_aa: CATSIPAGGRYNEQFF
cdr3_nt: TGTGCCACCAGCATCCCAGCGGGGGGGAGATACAATGAGCAGTTCTTC

d_call: .
j_call: TRBJ1-2
clone_size: .
v_call: TRBV5-6
cdr3_aa: CASCEPGGDYGYTF
cdr3_nt: TGTGCCAGCTGCGAGCCGGGGGGCGACTATGGCTACACCTTC

d_call: .
j_call: TRBJ2-1
clone_size: .
v_call: TRBV6-5
cdr3_aa: CASSFAAGAQDNEQFF
cdr3_nt: TGTGCCAGCAGTTTTGCAGCAGGGGCGCAGGACAATGAGCAGTTCTTC

d_call: TRBD2
j_call: TRBJ2-7
clone_size: once
v_call: TRBV28
cdr3_aa: CASSFSGLAAQPYEQYF
cdr3_nt: TGTGCCAGCAGTTTCTCGGGACTAGCGGCCCAACCCTACGAGCAGTACTTC

d_call: .
j_call: TRBJ2-4
clone_size: .
v_call: TRBV6-5
cdr3_aa: CASSYSTVGKNIQYF
cdr3_nt: TGTGCCAGCAGTTACTCGACAGTTGGCAAAAACATTCAGTACTTC

d_call: .
j_call: TRBJ1-2
clone_size: once
v_call: TRBV2
cdr3_aa: CASSDAGRGLYGYTF
cdr3_nt: TGTGCCAGCAGTGACGCCGGAAGAGGCCTTTATGGCTACACCTTC

d_call: .
j_call: TRBJ2-3
clone_size: once
v_call: TRBV7-2
cdr3_aa: CASSLSGGAPDTQYF
cdr3_nt: TGTGCCAGCAGCTTAAGTGGGGGGGCCCCAGATACGCAGTATTTT

d_call: TRBD1
j_call: TRBJ1-6
clone_size: .
v_call: TRBV5-1
cdr3_aa: CASSQYTLDRGNSPLHF
cdr3_nt: TGCGCCAGCAGCCAATACACCTTGGACAGGGGTAATTCACCCCTCCACTTT

d_call: TRBD1
j_call: TRBJ2-7
clone_size: few
v_call: TRBV6-2/TRBV6-3
cdr3_aa: CASSPLRDREYYEQYF
cdr3_nt: TGTGCCAGCAGCCCGCTCCGGGACAGGGAATACTACGAGCAGTACTTC

d_call: .
j_call: TRBJ1-1
clone_size: .
v_call: TRBV19
cdr3_aa: CASNAAENTEAFF
cdr3_nt: TGTGCCAGTAATGCGGCGGAGAACACTGAAGCTTTCTTT

d_call: TRBD2
j_call: TRBJ2-5
clone_size: .
v_call: TRBV5-1
cdr3_aa: CASSLSGRETQYF
cdr3_nt: TGCGCCAGCAGCTTAAGCGGGAGGGAGACCCAGTACTTC

d_call: .
j_call: TRBJ1-6
clone_size: .
v_call: TRBV5-1
cdr3_aa: CASSFRAGEGMSPLHF
cdr3_nt: TGCGCCAGCAGCTTCCGGGCAGGGGAAGGGATGTCACCCCTCCACTTT

d_call: .
j_call: TRBJ1-2
clone_size: .
v_call: TRBV5-4
cdr3_aa: CASSTTIGGVNGYTF
cdr3_nt: TGTGCCAGCAGCACGACCATAGGGGGAGTGAATGGCTACACCTTC